The following is a TCR beta chain sequence with its context. Its specificity is not known. Samples came from axillary lymph nodes draining the breast cancer. TCRdb reprocessed the multiplex PCR reads with MiXCR, giving one entry per CDR3 protein. Among under 250,000 distinct CDR3 sequences, roughly 32% were seen once, and the ten largest hold roughly 1.3%. These data belong to a study of breast tumors, draining lymph nodes, adjacent tissues. Study-wide results and limits: Luminal-like breast cancer showed significantly greater tumor-nontumor repertoire similarity than basal-like breast cancer did. That most tumor T cells come from lymph nodes remained unproven. Tumor repertoires ranked between lymph nodes and nontumor tissue in diversity, with V and J gene preferences.

V shed 4 bases and J shed 10 bases, with 20 bases lying between them. The CDR3 covers 14 residues. The chain uses TRBV12-3 or TRBV12-4 and TRBJ2-7, with no clear D. The receptor comes from a female donor with breast cancer. Some clones in this sample may be carry-over from other donors' samples. Input material: axillary lymph node tissue. As DNA, the CDR3 is TGTGCCAGCAGTTCCCCCAGGACCCCTAAAGGACAGTACTTC. This sequence encodes CASSSPRTPKGQYF.